This T cell receptor (beta chain) is drawn from a study of blood T cells in healthy people across ages. This clonotype was counted a few times. Its antigen is as yet unknown. Germline V gives CDR1 SGHDT, CDR2 YYEEEE. This CDR3 has 14 residues. Trimming cost V 0 bases and J 4 bases, with 10 bases left between them. Then a second PCR, running about 6 to 12 cycles, was carried out with a sample-barcoded 5' primer and a J-beta primer mix. TCRdb re-called the 5' RACE reads through MiXCR, storing one row per CDR3 protein. Among over a million distinct CDR3 sequences, around 25% were seen once, and the ten largest hold approximately 0.75%. The study's findings and limits: Any conclusive comparison of naive versus antigen-experienced cells was prevented by using unsorted PBMCs.

The data also belong to a second study, concerning T cells of mothers and their children. As that report states: Barcodes for each sample and 2-4 random nucleotides were added by the M1S primer used in the second PCR.

Sequencing used blood. The J gene is TRBJ1-2, the V gene TRBV5-6, with D perhaps matching TRBD1 (5 bases). The TCR was taken from a girl under 10 years old in good health. The CDR3 sequence is CASSLDEGIYGYTF. The CDR3 DNA reads as TGTGCCAGCAGCTTGGATGAGGGGATCTATGGCTACACCTTC.